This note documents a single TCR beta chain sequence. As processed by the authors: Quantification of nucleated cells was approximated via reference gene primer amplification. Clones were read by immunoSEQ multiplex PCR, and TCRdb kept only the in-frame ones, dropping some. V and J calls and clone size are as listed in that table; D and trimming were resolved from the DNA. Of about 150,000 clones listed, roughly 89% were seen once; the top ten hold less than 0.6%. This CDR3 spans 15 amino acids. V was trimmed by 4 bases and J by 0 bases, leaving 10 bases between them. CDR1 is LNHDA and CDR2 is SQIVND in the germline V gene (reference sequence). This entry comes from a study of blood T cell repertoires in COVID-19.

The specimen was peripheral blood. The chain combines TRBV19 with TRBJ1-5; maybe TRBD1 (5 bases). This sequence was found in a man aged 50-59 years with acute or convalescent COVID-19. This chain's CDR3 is CASSNAGYSNQPQHF. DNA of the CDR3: TGTGCCAGTAGTAACGCAGGGTATAGCAATCAGCCCCAGCATTTT.